Sequencing of this TCR beta chain was carried out in a study of cytomegalovirus exposure and HLA in healthy donors. Study outcomes and limitations: There were several of the most significant clusters that appeared linked to common viral pathogens in a later analysis. Certain sequence variants were highly shared and formed a cluster, and this cluster was likely a sequencing artifact. Most of the CMV-associated TCR beta chains (in a later analysis) appeared to be HLA-restricted. Later analysis demonstrated an association between a missense DCLRE1C variant and TCR beta V- and J-gene trimming.

The V gene's germline CDR1 is KGHSH and CDR2 LQKENI. Trimming left V 5 bases short and J 3 bases short, with 16 bases between. The CDR3 is made up of 15 amino acids. With regard to this clone: The target antigen is unknown.

PCR amplification relied on 60 Vbeta primers (plus 13 Jbeta primers). Data came from immunoSEQ multiplex PCR; TCRdb stores just in-frame clones and leaves some out. There are more than 90,000 clones in the sample, with 3.7% held by the top ten. The TCR originated in a man aged 30 to 45 in good health and CMV-seronegative. The chain combines TRBV18 with TRBJ1-1; no definite D call. Sample: PBMCs. The CDR3 nucleotides read TGTGCCAGCTCAGCTCTCTACGGGAGCGACACTGAAGCTTTCTTT. It is translated as CASSALYGSDTEAFF.